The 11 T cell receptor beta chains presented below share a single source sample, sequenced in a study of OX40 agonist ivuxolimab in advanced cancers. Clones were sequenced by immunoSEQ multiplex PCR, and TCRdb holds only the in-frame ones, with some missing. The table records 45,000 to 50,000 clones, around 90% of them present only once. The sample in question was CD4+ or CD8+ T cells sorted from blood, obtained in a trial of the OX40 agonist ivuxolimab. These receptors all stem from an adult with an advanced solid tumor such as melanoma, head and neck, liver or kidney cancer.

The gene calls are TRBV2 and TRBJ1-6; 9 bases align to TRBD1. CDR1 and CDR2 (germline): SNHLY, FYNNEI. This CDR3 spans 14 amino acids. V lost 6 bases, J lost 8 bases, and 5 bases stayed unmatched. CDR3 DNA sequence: TGTGCCAGCAGACTCGACAGGGGGGATTCACCCCTCCACTTT. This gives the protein CASRLDRGDSPLHF.

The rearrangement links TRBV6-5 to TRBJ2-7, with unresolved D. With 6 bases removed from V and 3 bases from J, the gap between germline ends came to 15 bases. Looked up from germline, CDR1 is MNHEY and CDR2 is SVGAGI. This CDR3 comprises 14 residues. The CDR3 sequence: CASRARTGRYEQYF. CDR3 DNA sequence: TGTGCCAGCAGGGCCAGGACGGGCCGCTACGAGCAGTACTTC.

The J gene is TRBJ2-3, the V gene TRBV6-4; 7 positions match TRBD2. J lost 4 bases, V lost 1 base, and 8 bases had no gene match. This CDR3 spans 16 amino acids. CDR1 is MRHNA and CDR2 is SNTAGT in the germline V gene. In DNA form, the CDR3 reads TGTGCCAGCAGTGACTTCGGCGGGAGTAGGGCAGATACGCAGTATTTT. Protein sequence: CASSDFGGSRADTQYF.

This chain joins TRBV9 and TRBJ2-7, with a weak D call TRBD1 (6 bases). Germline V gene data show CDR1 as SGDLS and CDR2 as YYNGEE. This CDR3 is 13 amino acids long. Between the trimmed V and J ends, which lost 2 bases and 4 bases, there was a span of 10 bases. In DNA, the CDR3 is TGTGCCAGCAGCGTCCGGGACACATACGAGCAGTACTTC. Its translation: CASSVRDTYEQYF.

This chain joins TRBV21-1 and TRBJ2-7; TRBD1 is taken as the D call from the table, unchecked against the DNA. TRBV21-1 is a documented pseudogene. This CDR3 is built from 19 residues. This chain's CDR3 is CASSTFEQGVNSPLYEQYF. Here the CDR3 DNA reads TGTGCCAGCAGCACGTTTGAACAGGGGGTAAACAGTCCCCTCTACGAGCAGTACTTC.

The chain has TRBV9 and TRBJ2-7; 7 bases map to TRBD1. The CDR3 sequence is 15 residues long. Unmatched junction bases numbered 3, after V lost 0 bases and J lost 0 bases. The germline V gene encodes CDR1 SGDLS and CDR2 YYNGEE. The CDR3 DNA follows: TGTGCCAGCAGCGTAGGAGGGGACAGCTCCTACGAGCAGTACTTC. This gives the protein CASSVGGDSSYEQYF.

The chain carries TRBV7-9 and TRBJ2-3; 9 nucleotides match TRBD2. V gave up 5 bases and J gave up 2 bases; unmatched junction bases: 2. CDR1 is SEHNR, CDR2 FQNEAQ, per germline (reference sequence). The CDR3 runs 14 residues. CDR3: CASSLGLATDTQYF. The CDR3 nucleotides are TGTGCCAGCAGCCTGGGACTAGCCACAGATACGCAGTATTTT.

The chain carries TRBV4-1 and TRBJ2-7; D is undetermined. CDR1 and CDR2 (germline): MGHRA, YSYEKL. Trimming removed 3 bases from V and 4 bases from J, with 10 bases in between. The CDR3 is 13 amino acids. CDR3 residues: CASSQSTAYEQYF. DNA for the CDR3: TGCGCCAGCAGCCAGAGCACCGCGTACGAGCAGTACTTC.

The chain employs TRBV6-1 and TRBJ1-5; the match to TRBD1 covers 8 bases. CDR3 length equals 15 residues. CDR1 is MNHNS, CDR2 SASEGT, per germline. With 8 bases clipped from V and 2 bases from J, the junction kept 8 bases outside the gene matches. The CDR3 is CASGDRRWGNQPQHF. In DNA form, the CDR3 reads TGTGCCAGCGGGGACAGGAGGTGGGGCAATCAGCCCCAGCATTTT.

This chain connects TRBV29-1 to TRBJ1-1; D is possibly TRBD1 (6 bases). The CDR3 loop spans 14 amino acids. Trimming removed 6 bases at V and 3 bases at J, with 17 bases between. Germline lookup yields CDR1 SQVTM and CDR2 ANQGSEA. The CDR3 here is CSVKGGARHTEAFF. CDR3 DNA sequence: TGCAGCGTCAAGGGGGGTGCTCGACACACTGAAGCTTTCTTT.

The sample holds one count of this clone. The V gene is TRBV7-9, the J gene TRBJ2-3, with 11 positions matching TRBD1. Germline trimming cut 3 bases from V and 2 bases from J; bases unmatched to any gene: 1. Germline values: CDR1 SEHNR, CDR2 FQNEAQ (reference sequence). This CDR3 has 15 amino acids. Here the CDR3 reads CASSFGQGATDTQYF. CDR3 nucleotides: TGTGCCAGCAGCTTCGGACAGGGGGCCACAGATACGCAGTATTTT.